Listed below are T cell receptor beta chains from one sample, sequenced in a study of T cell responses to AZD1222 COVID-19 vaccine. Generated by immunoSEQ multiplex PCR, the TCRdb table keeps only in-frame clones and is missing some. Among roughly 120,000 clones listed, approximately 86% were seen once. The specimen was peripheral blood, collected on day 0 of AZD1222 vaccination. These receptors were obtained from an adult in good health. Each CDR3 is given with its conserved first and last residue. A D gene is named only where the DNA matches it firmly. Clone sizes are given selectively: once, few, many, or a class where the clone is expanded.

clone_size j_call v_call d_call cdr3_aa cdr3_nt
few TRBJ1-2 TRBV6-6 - CASSSNGYGYTF TGTGCCAGCAGTTCGAATGGGTATGGCTACACCTTC
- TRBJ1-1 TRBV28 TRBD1 CASSFDTGVRPEAFF TGTGCCAGCAGTTTTGATACAGGGGTCCGGCCTGAAGCTTTCTTT
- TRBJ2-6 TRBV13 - CASSAPGGANVLTF TGTGCCAGCAGCGCCCCGGGGGGGGCCAACGTCCTGACTTTC
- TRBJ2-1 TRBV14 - CASSQVGDEQFF TGTGCCAGCAGCCAAGTTGGGGATGAGCAGTTCTTC
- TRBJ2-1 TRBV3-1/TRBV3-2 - CASSPRRGGLRNEQFF TGTGCCAGCAGCCCCCGAAGGGGGGGACTTAGGAATGAGCAGTTCTTC
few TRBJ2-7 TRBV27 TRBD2 CASSLAGGSTGEQYF TGTGCCAGCAGTTTAGCGGGAGGGTCCACGGGGGAGCAGTACTTC
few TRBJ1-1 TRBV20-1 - CSASGRTNTEAFF TGCAGTGCTAGTGGCCGGACGAACACTGAAGCTTTCTTT
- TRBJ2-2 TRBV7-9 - CASSLPGDTGELFF TGTGCCAGCAGCTTACCGGGTGACACCGGGGAGCTGTTTTTT
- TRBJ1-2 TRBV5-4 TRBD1 CASSADRANYGYTF TGTGCCAGCAGCGCGGACAGGGCTAACTATGGCTACACCTTC
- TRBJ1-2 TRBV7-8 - CASSQRSGGVEGYTF TGTGCCAGCAGCCAAAGATCGGGGGGCGTGGAAGGCTACACCTTC
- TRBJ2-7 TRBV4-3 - CASSQSRDTTDEQYF TGCGCCAGCAGCCAGTCCCGGGACACGACTGACGAGCAGTACTTC
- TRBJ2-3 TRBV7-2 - CASSFSTGADTQYF TGTGCCAGCAGCTTTTCGACAGGAGCAGATACGCAGTATTTT
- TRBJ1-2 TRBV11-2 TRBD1 CASSLVGQGSGYTF TGTGCCAGCAGCTTAGTAGGACAGGGGTCTGGCTACACCTTC
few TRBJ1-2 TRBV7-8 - CASSDGARNYGYTF TGTGCCAGCAGTGATGGGGCCCGTAACTATGGCTACACCTTC
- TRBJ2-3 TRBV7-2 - CASTKGQSTDTQYF TGTGCCAGCACCAAAGGACAGTCCACAGATACGCAGTATTTT
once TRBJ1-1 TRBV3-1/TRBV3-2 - CASSQTTELNTEAFF TGTGCCAGCAGCCAAACGACAGAGCTGAACACTGAAGCTTTCTTT
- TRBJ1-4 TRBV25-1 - CASSEAPFNEKLFF TGTGCCAGCAGTGAGGCTCCATTTAATGAAAAACTGTTTTTT
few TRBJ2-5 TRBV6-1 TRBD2 CASSEQGTSGYETQYF TGTGCCAGCAGTGAACAGGGGACTAGCGGCTATGAGACCCAGTACTTC
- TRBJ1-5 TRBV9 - CASSLGGAVNQPQHF TGTGCCAGCAGCTTGGGGGGGGCGGTCAATCAGCCCCAGCATTTT
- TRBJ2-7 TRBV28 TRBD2 CASRLGGTAPYEQYF TGTGCCAGCCGTTTGGGGGGGACCGCACCCTACGAGCAGTACTTC
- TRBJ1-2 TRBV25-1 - CASSEPGTSYGYTF TGTGCCAGCAGTGAACCTGGGACAAGCTATGGCTACACCTTC
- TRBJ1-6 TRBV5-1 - CASSSGSYYNSPLHF TGCGCCAGCAGCTCGGGATCCTACTATAATTCACCCCTCCACTTT
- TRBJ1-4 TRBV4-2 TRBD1 CASSQSPRDRGVLEEKLFF TGTGCCAGCAGCCAATCCCCCCGGGACAGGGGAGTGCTTGAGGAAAAACTGTTTTTT
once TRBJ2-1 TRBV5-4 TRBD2 CASSPPSGGVSYNEQFF TGTGCCAGCAGCCCCCCCTCGGGAGGGGTATCCTACAATGAGCAGTTCTTC
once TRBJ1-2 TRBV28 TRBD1 CASSDRDRGKVYYGYTF TGTGCCAGCAGTGACCGGGACAGGGGGAAAGTGTACTATGGCTACACCTTC
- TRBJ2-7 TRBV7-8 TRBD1 CASRQETGPSYEQYF TGTGCCAGCAGGCAAGAGACAGGGCCTAGCTACGAGCAGTACTTC
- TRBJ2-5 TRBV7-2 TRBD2 CASSLSYSAGGQETQYF TGTGCCAGCAGCTTAAGCTATTCAGCGGGGGGACAAGAGACCCAGTACTTC
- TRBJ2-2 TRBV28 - CASSFSLNTGELFF TGTGCCAGCAGTTTTAGCTTGAACACCGGGGAGCTGTTTTTT
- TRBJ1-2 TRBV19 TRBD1 CASSANRGQGGGYTF TGTGCCAGTAGTGCCAACAGGGGGCAAGGCGGTGGCTACACCTTC
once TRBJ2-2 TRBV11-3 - CASSLVGGELFF TGTGCCAGCAGCTTAGTTGGCGGGGAGCTGTTTTTT
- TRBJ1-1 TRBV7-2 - CASSLSQGQRAFF TGTGCCAGCAGCTTAAGTCAGGGGCAAAGGGCTTTCTTT
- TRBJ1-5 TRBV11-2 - CASSLELGQPQHF TGTGCCAGCAGCTTAGAACTGGGTCAGCCCCAGCATTTT
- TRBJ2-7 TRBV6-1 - CASSNVGEQYF TGTGCCAGCAGCAACGTCGGCGAGCAGTACTTC
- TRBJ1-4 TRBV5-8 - CASSISGGEKLFF TGTGCCAGCAGCATCTCTGGAGGGGAAAAACTGTTTTTT
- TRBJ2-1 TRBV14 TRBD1 CASSPTGGQGWMGQFF TGTGCCAGCAGCCCCACTGGGGGACAGGGTTGGATGGGGCAGTTCTTC
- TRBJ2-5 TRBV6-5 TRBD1 CASSPGTGDQETQYF TGTGCCAGCAGCCCCGGGACAGGGGACCAAGAGACCCAGTACTTC
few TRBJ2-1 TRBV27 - CASSLLYVRGSYNEQFF TGTGCCAGCAGTTTACTATACGTCAGGGGTTCCTACAATGAGCAGTTCTTC
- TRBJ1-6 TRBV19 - CASSALSSPLHF TGTGCCAGTAGTGCTCTCTCATCACCCCTCCACTTT
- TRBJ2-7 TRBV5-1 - CASSQGGTPPGEQYF TGCGCCAGCAGCCAAGGGGGGACGCCCCCCGGCGAGCAGTACTTC
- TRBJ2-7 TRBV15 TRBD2 CATSRGTSGSYEQYF TGTGCCACCAGCAGAGGGACTAGCGGGAGCTACGAGCAGTACTTC
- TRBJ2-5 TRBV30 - CAWSVGAVETQYF TGTGCCTGGAGTGTAGGGGCCGTAGAGACCCAGTACTTC
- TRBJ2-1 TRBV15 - CATSPEPQGFSYNEQFF TGTGCCACCAGCCCTGAACCGCAGGGGTTCTCCTACAATGAGCAGTTCTTC
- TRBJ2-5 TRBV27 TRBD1 CASSLRGRRETQYF TGTGCCAGCAGCCTCAGGGGGCGTAGGGAGACCCAGTACTTC
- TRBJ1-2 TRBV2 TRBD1 CASSRTGNYGYTF TGTGCCAGCTCCCGGACAGGGAACTATGGCTACACCTTC
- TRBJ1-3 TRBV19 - CASSMGRAQSSGNTIYF TGTGCCAGTAGTATGGGCAGGGCCCAATCTTCTGGAAACACCATATATTTT
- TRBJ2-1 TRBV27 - CASSLSPLNEQFF TGTGCCAGCAGTTTATCGCCCCTCAATGAGCAGTTCTTC
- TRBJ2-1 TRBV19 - CASSISHTAPDEQFF TGTGCCAGTAGTATATCTCACACAGCCCCGGATGAGCAGTTCTTC
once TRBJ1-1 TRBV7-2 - CASRGTETNTEAFF TGTGCCAGCAGGGGAACCGAGACGAACACTGAAGCTTTCTTT
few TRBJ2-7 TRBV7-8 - CASSLRSGASLYEQYF TGTGCCAGCAGCTTGCGGAGCGGTGCAAGCCTCTACGAGCAGTACTTC
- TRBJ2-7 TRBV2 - CANQDRQSSYEQYF TGTGCCAACCAGGACAGACAGAGCTCCTACGAGCAGTACTTC
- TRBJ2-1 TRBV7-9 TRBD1 CASSFPQGASYNEQFF TGTGCCAGCAGCTTTCCTCAGGGGGCGTCCTACAATGAGCAGTTCTTC
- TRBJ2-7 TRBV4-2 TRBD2 CASSKGAAGAFGEQYF TGTGCCAGCAGTAAGGGTGCAGCGGGGGCCTTTGGCGAGCAGTACTTC
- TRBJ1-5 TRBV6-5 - CASSRGRGNQPQHF TGTGCCAGCAGTCGAGGTAGGGGCAATCAGCCCCAGCATTTT